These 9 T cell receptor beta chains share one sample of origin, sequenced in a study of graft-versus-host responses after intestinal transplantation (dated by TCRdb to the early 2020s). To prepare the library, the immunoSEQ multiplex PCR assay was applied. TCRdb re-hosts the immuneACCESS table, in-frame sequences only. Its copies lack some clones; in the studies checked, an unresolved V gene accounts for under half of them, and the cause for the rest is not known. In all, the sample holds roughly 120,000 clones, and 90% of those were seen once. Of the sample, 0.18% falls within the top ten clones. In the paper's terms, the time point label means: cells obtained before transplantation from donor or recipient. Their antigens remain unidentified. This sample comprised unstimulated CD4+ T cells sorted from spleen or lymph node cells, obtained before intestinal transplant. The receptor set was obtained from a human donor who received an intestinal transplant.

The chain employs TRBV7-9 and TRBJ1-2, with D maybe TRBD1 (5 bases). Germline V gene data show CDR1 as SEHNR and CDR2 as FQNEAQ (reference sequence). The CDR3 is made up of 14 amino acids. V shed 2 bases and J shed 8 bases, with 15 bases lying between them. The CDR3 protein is CASSLPSDIAGYTF. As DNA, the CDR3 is TGTGCCAGCAGCTTACCCTCGGACATAGCCGGCTACACCTTC.

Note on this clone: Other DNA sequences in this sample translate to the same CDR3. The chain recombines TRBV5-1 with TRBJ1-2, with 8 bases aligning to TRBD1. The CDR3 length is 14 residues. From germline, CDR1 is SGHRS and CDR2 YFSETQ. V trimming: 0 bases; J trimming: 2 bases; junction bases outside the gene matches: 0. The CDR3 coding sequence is TGCGCCAGCAGCTTGGACAGGGGGAACTATGGCTACACCTTC. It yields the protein CASSLDRGNYGYTF.

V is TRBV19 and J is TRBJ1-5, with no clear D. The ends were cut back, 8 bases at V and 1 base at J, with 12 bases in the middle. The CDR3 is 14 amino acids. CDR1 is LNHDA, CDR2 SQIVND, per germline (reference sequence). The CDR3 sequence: CASLGGSSNQPQHF. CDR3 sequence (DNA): TGTGCCAGTTTGGGAGGATCGAGCAATCAGCCCCAGCATTTT. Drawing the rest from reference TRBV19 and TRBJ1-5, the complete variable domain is DGGITQSPKYLFRKEGQNVTLSCEQNLNHDAMYWYRQDPGQGLRLIYYSQIVNDFQKGDIAEGYSVSREKKESFPLTVTSAQKNPTAFYLCASLGGSSNQPQHFGDGTRLSIL.

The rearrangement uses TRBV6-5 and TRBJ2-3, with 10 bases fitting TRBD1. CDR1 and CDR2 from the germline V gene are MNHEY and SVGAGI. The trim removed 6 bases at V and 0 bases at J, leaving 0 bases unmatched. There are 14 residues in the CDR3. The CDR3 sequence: CASRGQGSTDTQYF. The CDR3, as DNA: TGTGCCAGCAGGGGACAGGGGAGCACAGATACGCAGTATTTT.

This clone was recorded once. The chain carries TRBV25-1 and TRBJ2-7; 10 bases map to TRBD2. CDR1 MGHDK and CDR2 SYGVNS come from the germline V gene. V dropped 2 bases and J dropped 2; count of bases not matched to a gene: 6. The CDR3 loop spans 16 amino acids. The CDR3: CASSEKKAGGTYEQYF. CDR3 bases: TGTGCCAGCAGTGAAAAAAAAGCGGGAGGGACCTACGAGCAGTACTTC.

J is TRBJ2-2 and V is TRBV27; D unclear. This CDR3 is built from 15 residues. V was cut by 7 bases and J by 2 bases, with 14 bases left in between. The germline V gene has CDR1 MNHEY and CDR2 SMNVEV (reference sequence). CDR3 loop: CASKGVATNTGELFF. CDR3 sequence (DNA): TGTGCCAGCAAAGGAGTGGCCACCAACACCGGGGAGCTGTTTTTT.

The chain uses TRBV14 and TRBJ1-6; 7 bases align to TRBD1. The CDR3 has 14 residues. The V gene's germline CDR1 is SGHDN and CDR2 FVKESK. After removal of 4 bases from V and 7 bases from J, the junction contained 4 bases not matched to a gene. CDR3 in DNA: TGTGCCAGCAGCCGTGACAGGGTCAATTCACCCCTCCACTTT. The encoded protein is CASSRDRVNSPLHF.

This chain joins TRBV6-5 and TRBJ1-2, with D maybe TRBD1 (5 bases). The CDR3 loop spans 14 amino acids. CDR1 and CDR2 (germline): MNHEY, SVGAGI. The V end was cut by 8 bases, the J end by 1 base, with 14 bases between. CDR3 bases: TGTGCCAGCGCGGGGTGGGGGAATAACTATGGCTACACCTTC. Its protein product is CASAGWGNNYGYTF.

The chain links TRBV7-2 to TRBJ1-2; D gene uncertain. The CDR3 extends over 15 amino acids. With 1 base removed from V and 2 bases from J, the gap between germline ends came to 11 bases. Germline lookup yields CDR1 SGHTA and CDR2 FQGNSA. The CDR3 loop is CASSLELGGNYGYTF. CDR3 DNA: TGTGCCAGCAGCTTAGAGTTGGGAGGGAACTATGGCTACACCTTC.